A single sample is the source of the 27 T cell receptor beta chains below, sequenced in a study of blood T cell repertoires in COVID-19. Method: immunoSEQ multiplex PCR; TCRdb's copy keeps in-frame clones and lacks some. The profile shows nearly 50,000 clones, over 75% of them singletons. The specimen sequenced was peripheral blood. All receptors come from a human donor in a cohort sampled during active COVID-19.

The rearrangement links TRBV7-2 to TRBJ1-5; D not resolved. V shed 5 bases and J shed 2 bases, with 10 bases lying between them. The CDR3 covers 14 residues. From germline, CDR1 is SGHTA and CDR2 FQGNSA. The CDR3 DNA follows: TGTGCCAGCAGCAACCGGAGGGGCAATCAGCCCCAGCATTTT. Translating it yields CASSNRRGNQPQHF.

The chain has TRBV2 and TRBJ2-1; 15 bases line up with TRBD2. Germline CDR1 reads SNHLY; CDR2 reads FYNNEI. After removal of 6 bases from V and 7 bases from J, the junction contained 10 bases not matched to a gene. CDR3 size: 17 residues. CDR3 sequence (DNA): TGTGCCAGCAGGGCCCCTCTCGGGACTAGCGGGGGGAATGAGCAGTTCTTC. Protein sequence: CASRAPLGTSGGNEQFF.

This chain links TRBV6-1 with TRBJ1-3, with a tentative D call TRBD1 (5 bases). This CDR3 comprises 14 residues. The germline gives CDR1 MNHNS, CDR2 SASEGT. Trimming cost V 1 base and J 8 bases, with 12 bases left between them. The CDR3 here is CASSEVPGVDTIYF. For the CDR3, the DNA is TGTGCCAGCAGTGAAGTTCCGGGGGTGGACACCATATATTTT.

This clone was found a few times. The chain recombines TRBV30 with TRBJ1-3, with TRBD1 as a possible D gene (5 bases). This CDR3 has 18 residues. The germline V gene encodes CDR1 GTSNPN and CDR2 SVGIG (reference sequence). V lost 2 bases and J 0 bases, leaving 20 bases between the germline ends. The CDR3 spells CAWSLSRGTVGSGNTIYF. The CDR3 DNA follows: TGTGCCTGGAGTCTATCTAGGGGAACGGTGGGCTCTGGAAACACCATATATTTT.

Only a few counts were recorded for this clone. The genes are TRBV6-4 and TRBJ2-6, with D perhaps TRBD1 (6 bases). V was pared by 4 bases and J by 4 bases, with 17 bases between. CDR1 and CDR2 (germline): MRHNA, SNTAGT. CDR3 length: 17 amino acids. Here the CDR3 DNA reads TGTGCCAGCAGTGCCCAGGCAACAGGGTCCGGGGCCAACGTCCTGACTTTC. It translates to CASSAQATGSGANVLTF.

The J gene is TRBJ1-5, the V gene TRBV19; perhaps TRBD1 as D (6 bases). The CDR3 consists of 15 residues. Germline CDR1 reads LNHDA; CDR2 reads SQIVND (reference sequence). Deletions cut 1 base from V and 7 bases from J, with 14 bases between. The CDR3 DNA is TGTGCCAGTAGTATAGGACAGGCCCCAATACAGCCCCAGCATTTT. This translates into CASSIGQAPIQPQHF.

This clone rates as medium-sized. The DNA for the CDR3 is TGTGCCAGCAGTTTAGGACAGGGGGACGAGCAGTACTTC. This encodes CASSLGQGDEQYF. This chain connects TRBV28 to TRBJ2-7; 10 bases align to TRBD1. This CDR3 has 13 amino acids. With V trimmed by 2 bases and J by 5 bases, 0 bases remained unmatched. The V gene's germline CDR1 is MDHEN and CDR2 SYDVKM.

The gene calls are TRBV6-5 and TRBJ2-7; 7 bases are shared with TRBD2. The V segment lost 6 bases and the J segment 6 bases; nucleotides outside the gene matches: 5. The CDR3 contains 12 residues. CDR1 MNHEY and CDR2 SVGAGI come from the germline V gene. In nucleotides, the CDR3 is TGTGCCAGCAGGGCGGGGGTAGGCGAGCAGTACTTC. This encodes CASRAGVGEQYF.

V is TRBV18 and J is TRBJ1-4; 9 positions agree with TRBD1. The CDR3 is 14 amino acids. CDR1 KGHSH and CDR2 LQKENI come from the germline V gene. J lost 8 bases, V lost 5 bases, and 6 bases had no gene match. CDR3 in DNA: TGTGCCAGCTCATCACAGGGGGCCTGGGAAAAACTGTTTTTT. Its translation: CASSSQGAWEKLFF.

The chain couples TRBV6-5 to TRBJ1-6, with D perhaps matching TRBD1 (6 bases). Deletions cut 7 bases from V and 6 bases from J, with 10 bases between. CDR1 MNHEY and CDR2 SVGAGI come from the germline V gene. The CDR3 consists of 13 residues. The CDR3 region has the DNA TGTGCCAGCACCAGGGGTGCTAATTCACCCCTCCACTTT. Translation: CASTRGANSPLHF.

This chain uses TRBV27 with TRBJ1-4; 9 bases agree with TRBD1. Looked up from germline, CDR1 is MNHEY and CDR2 is SMNVEV (reference sequence). This CDR3 contains 15 residues. The ends lost 5 bases at V and 7 bases at J; junction bases unmatched: 8. The DNA of the CDR3 is TGTGCCAGCAGTCCAAGACAGGGGGGAAGTGAAAAACTGTTTTTT. It encodes CASSPRQGGSEKLFF.

The chain uses TRBV15 and TRBJ1-1, with TRBD1 identical over 7 bases. Per germline, CDR1 LNHNV and CDR2 YYDKDF (reference sequence). V lost 8 bases and J lost 1; bases outside the gene matches: 1. The CDR3 covers 12 residues. CDR3 in amino acids: CATGTANTEAFF. Here the CDR3 DNA reads TGTGCCACCGGGACAGCGAACACTGAAGCTTTCTTT. Full variable domain (remainder filled in from reference TRBV15 and TRBJ1-1): DAMVIQNPRYQVTQFGKPVTLSCSQTLNHNVMYWYQQKSSQAPKLLFHYYDKDFNNEADTPDNFQSRRPNTSFCFLDIRSPGLGDTAMYLCATGTANTEAFFGQGTRLTVV.

The chain carries TRBV3-1 (or the pseudogene TRBV3-2) and TRBJ2-5, with 8 bases that match TRBD2. Germline V gives CDR1 LGHDT, CDR2 YNNKEL (reference sequence). V shed 4 bases and J 5 bases; nucleotides not matched to a gene: 9. This CDR3 region has 15 residues. In DNA, the CDR3 is TGTGCCAGCAGCCTGCCCGCGGGGGGTAGGGAGACCCAGTACTTC. Translating gives CASSLPAGGRETQYF.

The chain employs TRBV10-3 and TRBJ1-2; 9 nucleotides match TRBD1. V lost 6 bases to trimming and J lost 4 bases; unmatched junction nucleotides: 3. The CDR3 covers 13 residues. CDR1 ENHRY and CDR2 SYGVKD come from the germline V gene. The CDR3 reads CAIRGQGTYGYTF. CDR3 DNA: TGTGCCATCAGAGGACAGGGGACCTATGGCTACACCTTC.

The gene calls are TRBV19 and TRBJ1-5, with D uncertain. The CDR3 extends over 14 amino acids. Per the germline V gene, CDR1 is LNHDA and CDR2 is SQIVND (reference sequence). V was cut by 7 bases and J by 0 bases, with 10 bases left in between. CDR3 in amino acids: CASKLGDSNQPQHF. The CDR3, as DNA: TGTGCCAGTAAACTAGGCGATAGCAATCAGCCCCAGCATTTT.

The chain combines TRBV3-1 (or the pseudogene TRBV3-2) with TRBJ2-1; 12 bases fit TRBD2. Germline V gene data show CDR1 as LGHDT and CDR2 as YNNKEL (reference sequence). The J segment lost 1 base and the V segment lost 4 bases, leaving 14 bases of the junction unmatched. The CDR3 totals 20 residues. The CDR3 coding sequence is TGTGCCAGCAGCCGGAAAAACCGCCTAGCGGGAGGGCCTTCCTACAATGAGCAGTTCTTC. As protein: CASSRKNRLAGGPSYNEQFF.

J is TRBJ2-7 and V is TRBV10-1; a possible D gene is TRBD2 (6 bases). Trimming removed 0 bases at V and 3 bases at J, with 15 bases between. The CDR3 is made up of 16 amino acids. Germline assignment: CDR1 WNHNN and CDR2 SYGVQD (reference sequence). CDR3 nucleotide sequence: TGCGCCAGCAGTGAGTCGAGGGGACCGGAGGGCTACGAGCAGTACTTC. Residues: CASSESRGPEGYEQYF.

This rearrangement joins TRBV3-1 (or the pseudogene TRBV3-2) to TRBJ2-1, with 10 bases that match TRBD2. J gave up 5 bases and V 6 bases, and 10 bases lay outside the gene matches. The CDR3 contains 16 residues. CDR1 is LGHDT, CDR2 YNNKEL, per germline (reference sequence). The CDR3 loop is CASSLHPGLANNEQFF. The CDR3 DNA reads as TGTGCCAGCAGTCTCCACCCGGGACTAGCGAACAATGAGCAGTTCTTC.

The rearrangement links TRBV20-1 to TRBJ2-7, with no clear D. CDR3 length: 15 amino acids. CDR1 DFQATT and CDR2 SNEGSKA come from the germline V gene (reference sequence). Between the trimmed V and J ends, which lost 3 bases and 1 base, there was a span of 16 bases. CDR3 sequence reads: CSASSPQRASYEQYF. CDR3 nucleotides: TGCAGTGCTAGTTCACCCCAAAGAGCATCCTACGAGCAGTACTTC.

This clone is a singleton in its sample. The V call is TRBV4-1, the J call TRBJ2-7; 8 bases agree with TRBD1. The CDR3 extends over 18 amino acids. The germline V gene has CDR1 MGHRA and CDR2 YSYEKL. The junction had 13 bases not matched to a gene; V was cut back by 1 base and J by 2 bases. The CDR3 nucleotides are TGCGCCAGCAGCCAAGGGCCTCCGAGACAGGGGTTTACCTACGAGCAGTACTTC. It specifies CASSQGPPRQGFTYEQYF.

On this clone: One end of the junction is discordant with germline, which a read error may explain. The V and J genes are TRBV6-5 and TRBJ1-3; possible D gene TRBD1, 5 bases. The CDR3 extends over 16 amino acids. Looked up from germline, CDR1 is MNHEY and CDR2 is SVGAGI. As DNA, the CDR3 is TGTGCCAGCAGTTACCTGGGGCCCAGCTCTGGAAACTCCATATATTTT. It is translated as CASSYLGPSSGNSIYF.

This chain links TRBV7-9 with TRBJ2-7; D ambiguous. Trimming pared 1 base from V and 5 bases from J, leaving 12 bases between. The length of the CDR3 is 14 residues. CDR1 and CDR2 (germline): SEHNR, FQNEAQ (reference sequence). CDR3 protein: CASSLDYSKDEQYF. As DNA, the CDR3 is TGTGCCAGCAGCTTAGACTATTCAAAGGACGAGCAGTACTTC. Complete variable domain (other parts from reference TRBV7-9 and TRBJ2-7): DTGVSQNPRHKITKRGQNVTFRCDPISEHNRLYWYRQTLGQGPEFLTYFQNEAQLEKSRLLSDRFSAERPKGSFSTLEIQRTEQGDSAMYLCASSLDYSKDEQYFGPGTRLTVT.

The chain combines TRBV6-6 with TRBJ1-1; a weak D match, TRBD1 (5 bases). The V end lost 6 bases, the J end lost 10 bases, and 21 bases lay between the germline ends. This CDR3 region has 14 residues. Germline V CDR1 and CDR2: MNHNY, SVGAGI (reference sequence). The CDR3 DNA follows: TGTGCCAGCAGCTGGGGGGGTGACAAGGGGCGAGCTTTCTTT. Translation: CASSWGGDKGRAFF.

The genes are TRBV7-7 and TRBJ2-3, with D unclear. CDR1 SSHAT and CDR2 FNYEAQ come from the germline V gene (reference sequence). V shed 3 bases and J shed 0 bases, with 10 bases lying between them. The CDR3 totals 15 residues. The CDR3 DNA is TGTGCCAGCAGCTTTACCGTCGGGAGCACAGATACGCAGTATTTT. Translated: CASSFTVGSTDTQYF.

V gene TRBV7-2 combines with J gene TRBJ2-1; a weak D match, TRBD1 (5 bases). Germline values: CDR1 SGHTA, CDR2 FQGNSA. The V end lost 5 bases, the J end lost 7 bases, and 15 bases lay between the germline ends. The length of the CDR3 is 14 residues. In DNA form, the CDR3 reads TGTGCCAGCAGCCAGGGTGGAGTCGGGAATGAGCAGTTCTTC. It encodes CASSQGGVGNEQFF.

The CDR3 coding sequence is TGTGCCATCCAAAAGCGGGACTCTAATGAGCAGTTCTTC. Amino acids: CAIQKRDSNEQFF. V and J are TRBV27 and TRBJ2-1; TRBD2 agrees at 7 bases. In germline, CDR1 is MNHEY, CDR2 SMNVEV (reference sequence). This CDR3 spans 13 amino acids. Unmatched junction bases numbered 10, after V lost 10 bases and J lost 7 bases.

This clone has only one observation. The CDR3 is CASSQGGGRGLGEQYF. The CDR3 nucleotides read TGTGCCAGCAGCCAAGGAGGAGGCAGGGGGCTCGGCGAGCAGTACTTC. J is TRBJ2-7 and V is TRBV3-1 (or the pseudogene TRBV3-2), with TRBD1 matching over 8 bases. Germline V gives CDR1 LGHDT, CDR2 YNNKEL (reference sequence). Trimming took 1 base from V and 6 from J; bases not matched to a gene: 11. CDR3 length: 16 amino acids.